This T cell receptor beta chain comes out of a study of T cell responses to AZD1222 COVID-19 vaccine. The table came from immunoSEQ multiplex PCR; TCRdb's copy has only in-frame clones and leaves some out. The data hold some 110,000 clones, with around 88% observed a single time. The ends were cut back, 1 base at V and 0 bases at J, with 10 bases in the middle. From germline, CDR1 is SGHDT and CDR2 YYEEEE. The CDR3 covers 15 residues. Points on this clone: The target antigen is unknown.

Study-level results: The donor cohort was predominantly white British with a female majority, and clonal diversity may have been underestimated.

The sequenced sample was peripheral blood, obtained 28 days after the second AZD1222 dose. The chain joins TRBV5-6 to TRBJ1-1; tentatively, D is TRBD1 (5 bases). The TCR originated in an adult who received the AZD1222 COVID-19 vaccine. CDR3 sequence reads: CASSLFDRLNTEAFF. DNA for the CDR3: TGTGCCAGCAGCTTGTTCGACAGACTGAACACTGAAGCTTTCTTT.